The clone carrying this T cell receptor beta chain has only one observation. What it binds is not known. The source of the sample is a study of cytotoxic CD8 clonotypes in ibrutinib-treated CLL. Background on the study: Patients: roughly ten relapsed/refractory, roughly 14 treatment-naive, 17 to 18 IGHV unmutated.

Genomic DNA (around 2 micrograms) was obtained from cryopreserved PBMCs for construction of TCR beta libraries. Germline assignment: CDR1 MDHEN and CDR2 SYDVKM. V lost 7 bases and J lost 1; bases outside the gene matches: 14. CDR3 length equals 19 residues. Study-wide results and caveats: Few clonotypes were public, and these shrank or held steady under treatment. Baseline-level clonality went beyond age-matched healthy donors and moved in step with circulating CD8+ T-cell counts.

Clones were read by immunoSEQ multiplex PCR, and TCRdb kept only the in-frame ones, dropping some. The table has around 70,000 clones, 80% seen once. The V call is TRBV28, the J call TRBJ1-6; the match to TRBD1 covers 9 bases. The material was PBMCs, obtained at disease progression, from a patient treated with ibrutinib. The sequence came from a human donor with chronic lymphocytic leukemia. The CDR3 region is CASTSYRGRKWSYNSPLHF. CDR3 DNA: TGTGCCAGCACGTCTTACAGGGGGCGAAAATGGTCCTATAATTCACCCCTCCACTTT.